This is a list of T cell receptor beta chains from one sample in a study of type 1 and type 2 diabetes patients. TCRdb independently ran MiXCR on the multiplex PCR reads; one entry per CDR3 protein. Seen here are 270,000 or so distinct CDR3 sequences, roughly 48% observed once, and the top ten hold 12% to 15%. Sample: peripheral blood mononuclear cells (PBMCs). The receptor set was obtained from a man aged 18-30 years with type 2 diabetes. The CDR3 runs from the conserved cysteine through the conserved F or W. A D gene is named only where the DNA matches it firmly. Where a row states a size, it is once, few, many or the class of an expanded clone; other rows omit it.

>-|few|TRBJ1-1|TRBV6-1
CASIVGTSATTEAFF
TGTGCCAGCATTGTAGGGACATCCGCTACCACTGAAGCTTTCTTT
>-|-|TRBJ2-1|TRBV15
CATSVGTLSSYSEQFF
TGTGCCACCAGCGTTGGGACACTGAGCTCCTACAGTGAGCAGTTCTTC
>-|-|TRBJ2-3|TRBV19
CASSGSVGVDTQYF
TGTGCCAGTAGCGGGAGTGTCGGGGTAGATACGCAGTATTTT
>-|-|TRBJ1-3|TRBV28
CASSFVPLVFSNTIYF
TGTGCCAGCAGTTTCGTCCCTTTGGTATTTTCAAACACCATATATTTT
>-|-|TRBJ2-1|TRBV20-1
CSASGGSSYNEQFF
TGCAGTGCTAGTGGAGGAAGCTCCTACAATGAGCAGTTCTTC
>-|-|TRBJ2-1|TRBV27
CASSDMRGAGYNEQFF
TGTGCCAGCAGTGATATGAGGGGAGCGGGTTACAATGAGCAGTTCTTC
>-|many|TRBJ1-6|TRBV7-2
CASSLAAQLNSPLHF
TGTGCCAGCAGCTTAGCAGCACAGTTGAATTCACCCCTCCACTTT
>-|-|TRBJ2-7|TRBV13
CASSGTSVGEQYF
TGTGCCAGCAGCGGAACGTCAGTGGGAGAGCAGTACTTC
>-|few|TRBJ2-7|TRBV15
CATTSPTYEQYF
TGTGCCACCACAAGCCCCACCTACGAGCAGTACTTC
>-|-|TRBJ2-1|TRBV7-3
CASGQGGNEQFF
TGTGCCAGCGGACAAGGGGGGAATGAGCAGTTCTTC
>TRBD1|-|TRBJ1-1|TRBV6-1
CASSDRGHTEAFF
TGTGCCAGCAGTGACAGGGGGCATACTGAAGCTTTCTTT
>-|-|TRBJ2-1|TRBV2
CASSEITGLNNEQFF
TGTGCCAGCAGTGAAATCACCGGATTAAACAATGAGCAGTTCTTC